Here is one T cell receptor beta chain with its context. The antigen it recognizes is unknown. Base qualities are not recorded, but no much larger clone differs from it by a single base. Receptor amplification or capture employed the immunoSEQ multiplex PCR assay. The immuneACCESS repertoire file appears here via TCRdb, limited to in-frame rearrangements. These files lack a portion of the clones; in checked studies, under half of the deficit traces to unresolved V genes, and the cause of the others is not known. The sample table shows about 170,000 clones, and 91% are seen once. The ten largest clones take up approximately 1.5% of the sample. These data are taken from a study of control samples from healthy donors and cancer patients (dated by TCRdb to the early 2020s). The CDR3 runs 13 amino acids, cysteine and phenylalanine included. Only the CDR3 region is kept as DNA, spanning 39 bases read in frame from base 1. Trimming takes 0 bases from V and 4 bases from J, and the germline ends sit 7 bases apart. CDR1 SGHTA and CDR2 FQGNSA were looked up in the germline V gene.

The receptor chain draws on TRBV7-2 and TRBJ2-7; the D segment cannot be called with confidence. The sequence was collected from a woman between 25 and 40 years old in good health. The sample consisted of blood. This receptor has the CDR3 CASSLAVFYEQYF. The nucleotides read TGTGCCAGCAGCTTAGCGGTCTTTTACGAGCAGTACTTC. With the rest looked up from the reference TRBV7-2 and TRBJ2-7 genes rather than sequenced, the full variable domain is GAGVSQSPSNKVTEKGKDVELRCDPISGHTALYWYRQSLGQGLEFLIYFQGNSAPDKSGLPSDRFSAERTGGSVSTLTIQRTQQEDSAVYLCASSLAVFYEQYFGPGTRLTVT.